These 11 T cell receptor beta chains were sequenced from one sample in a study of post-analysis software for immune sequencing data. Findings of the study overall: Relative to controls, patients had about five TRBV segments at higher frequency, with TRBV5-6, TRBV5-1 and TRBV20-1 among these.

The TCR beta cDNA libraries contained unique molecular identifiers. MiXCR, run by TCRdb on the PCR reads, gives a single entry per CDR3 protein. The sample yields 600,000 to 700,000 distinct CDR3 sequences, roughly three fifths seen once. Their recognized antigens are unknown. The sequenced material came from blood. These receptors all come from a girl aged 2-9 years with multiple sclerosis.

This chain connects TRBV11-2 to TRBJ1-3, with a possible D match to TRBD1 (5 bases). Germline CDR1 and CDR2: SGHAT and FQNNGV. CDR3 length: 17 residues. V lost 7 bases, J lost 0 bases, and 19 bases lay in between. The CDR3 loop reads CASTPRPGRFSGNTIYF. The CDR3 DNA follows: TGTGCCAGCACCCCTAGGCCAGGGAGATTCTCTGGAAACACCATATATTTT. The whole variable domain, remainder taken from reference TRBV11-2 and TRBJ1-3, is EAGVAQSPRYKIIEKRQSVAFWCNPISGHATLYWYQQILGQGPKLLIQFQNNGVVDDSQLPKDRFSAERLKGVDSTLKIQPAKLEDSAVYLCASTPRPGRFSGNTIYFGEGSWLTVV.

The V and J genes are TRBV20-1 and TRBJ1-1; 7 bases map to TRBD1. Germline V lookup: CDR1 DFQATT, CDR2 SNEGSKA (reference sequence). J was trimmed by 4 bases and V by 7 bases; bases with no gene match: 15. This CDR3 has 15 amino acids. The CDR3 loop is CSVRGDRAAGTEAFF. The CDR3 DNA is TGCAGTGTCAGGGGCGACAGGGCGGCGGGCACTGAAGCTTTCTTT.

The rearrangement uses TRBV5-1 and TRBJ2-2, with unresolved D. The CDR3 loop spans 14 amino acids. V was clipped by 2 bases and J by 3 bases, with 8 bases between them. From germline, CDR1 is SGHRS and CDR2 YFSETQ. CDR3 nucleotides: TGCGCCAGCAGCTTCTACACGGACACCGGGGAGCTGTTTTTT. Protein product: CASSFYTDTGELFF. The whole variable domain, filled in from reference TRBV5-1 and TRBJ2-2, reads KAGVTQTPRYLIKTRGQQVTLSCSPISGHRSVSWYQQTPGQGLQFLFEYFSETQRNKGNFPGRFSGRQFSNSRSEMNVSTLELGDSALYLCASSFYTDTGELFFGEGSRLTVL.

The chain joins TRBV6-1 to TRBJ1-2, with a possible D match to TRBD1 (5 bases). The V and J ends lost 6 bases and 6 bases respectively, with 14 bases between them. CDR1 is MNHNS and CDR2 is SASEGT in the germline V gene. CDR3 length: 13 amino acids. CDR3 coding DNA: TGTGCCAGCAGCGCCGGGACCGCGGATGGCTACACCTTC. Translation: CASSAGTADGYTF.

This sequence joins TRBV5-1 and TRBJ1-2; the match to TRBD1 covers 7 bases. The germline V gene has CDR1 SGHRS and CDR2 YFSETQ. Trimming at V came to 4 bases and at J to 4 bases, leaving 10 bases not matched to a gene. This CDR3 contains 15 residues. The CDR3 sequence is CASSPQGTSFYGYTF. The CDR3 coding sequence is TGCGCCAGCAGCCCACAGGGGACGAGCTTCTATGGCTACACCTTC.

This clonotype showed up just once. V is TRBV7-3 and J is TRBJ2-5; D is possibly TRBD2 (6 bases). The length of the CDR3 is 18 residues. V lost 5 bases, J lost 2 bases, and 24 bases lay in between. Per germline, CDR1 SGHTA and CDR2 FQGTGA. DNA for the CDR3: TGTGCCAGCAGCGGGTATGGGCCATCCGGGACTTATCAAGAGACCCAGTACTTC. Translated: CASSGYGPSGTYQETQYF.

This sequence joins TRBV27 and TRBJ1-2; TRBD1 is a possible D gene (6 bases). V was shortened by 5 bases and J by 8 bases, with 15 bases between the two germline ends. The germline V gene encodes CDR1 MNHEY and CDR2 SMNVEV (reference sequence). This CDR3 spans 13 amino acids. CDR3 nucleotide sequence: TGTGCCAGCAGTCCGTACTCAGGGGACGGCTACACCTTC. Protein product: CASSPYSGDGYTF.

The rearrangement uses TRBV20-1 and TRBJ2-1; a weak D match, TRBD2 (5 bases). Matching the DNA end better, TRBJ2-7 makes the J call doubtful. Germline CDR1 DFQATT, CDR2 SNEGSKA (reference sequence). The CDR3 has 12 amino acids. As DNA, the CDR3 is TGCAGTGCTCTCGGGCCGACTAATGAGCAGTACTTC. Translating it yields CSALGPTNEQYF.

This clonotype showed up just a few times. The chain carries TRBV29-1 and TRBJ2-5; D tentatively reads TRBD1 or TRBD2 (7 bases each). V was cut by 8 bases and J by 5 bases, with 21 bases left in between. The CDR3 runs 14 residues. CDR1 and CDR2 (germline): SQVTM, ANQGSEA. Written as DNA, the CDR3 is TGCAGCCACAAGGAGGGCAGGGGGGGCGAGACCCAGTACTTC. Residues: CSHKEGRGGETQYF.

This sequence joins TRBV5-1 and TRBJ2-5, with 15 positions matching TRBD2. The germline gives CDR1 SGHRS, CDR2 YFSETQ. The CDR3 contains 16 residues. V was pared by 3 bases and J by 5 bases, with 5 bases of the junction left unmatched. CDR3 sequence (DNA): TGCGCCAGCAGCTCGGGACTAGCGGGAGGTACGGAGACCCAGTACTTC. Translation gives CASSSGLAGGTETQYF.

J is TRBJ2-7 and V is TRBV3-1; either TRBD1 or TRBD2 may supply D (5 bases each). CDR1 is LGHDT, CDR2 YNNKEL, per germline (reference sequence). Between the trimmed V and J ends, which lost 0 bases and 3 bases, there was a span of 12 bases. CDR3 size: 15 residues. CDR3 sequence reads: CASSQDPGPNYEQYF. In DNA form, the CDR3 reads TGTGCCAGCAGCCAAGATCCGGGACCGAACTACGAGCAGTACTTC.